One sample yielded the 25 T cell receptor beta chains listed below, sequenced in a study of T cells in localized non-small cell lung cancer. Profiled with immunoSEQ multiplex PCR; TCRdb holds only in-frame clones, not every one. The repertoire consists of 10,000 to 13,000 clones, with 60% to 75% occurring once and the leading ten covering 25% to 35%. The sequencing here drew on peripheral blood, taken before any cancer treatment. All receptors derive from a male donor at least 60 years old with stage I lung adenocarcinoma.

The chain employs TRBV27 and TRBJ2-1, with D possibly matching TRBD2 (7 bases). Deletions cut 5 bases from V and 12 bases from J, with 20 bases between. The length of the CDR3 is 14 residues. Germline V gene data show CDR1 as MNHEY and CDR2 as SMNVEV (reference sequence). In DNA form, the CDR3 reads TGTGCCAGCAGTGGCGGGGGCATATCCCCTTGGCAGTTCTTC. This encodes CASSGGGISPWQFF.

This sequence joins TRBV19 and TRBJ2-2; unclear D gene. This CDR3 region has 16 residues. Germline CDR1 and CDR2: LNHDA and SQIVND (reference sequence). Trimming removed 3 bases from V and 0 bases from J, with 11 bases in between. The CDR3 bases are TGTGCCAGTAGTATTCCCAGACCTCCGAACACCGGGGAGCTGTTTTTT. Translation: CASSIPRPPNTGELFF. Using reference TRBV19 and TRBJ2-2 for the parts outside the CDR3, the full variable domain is DGGITQSPKYLFRKEGQNVTLSCEQNLNHDAMYWYRQDPGQGLRLIYYSQIVNDFQKGDIAEGYSVSREKKESFPLTVTSAQKNPTAFYLCASSIPRPPNTGELFFGEGSRLTVL.

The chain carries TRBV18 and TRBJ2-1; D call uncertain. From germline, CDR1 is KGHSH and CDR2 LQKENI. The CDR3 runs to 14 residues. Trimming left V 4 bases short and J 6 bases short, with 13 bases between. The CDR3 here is CASSHGRHPNEQFF. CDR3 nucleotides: TGTGCCAGCTCACACGGACGACACCCCAATGAGCAGTTCTTC. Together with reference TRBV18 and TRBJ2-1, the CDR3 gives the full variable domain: NAGVMQNPRHLVRRRGQEARLRCSPMKGHSHVYWYRQLPEEGLKFMVYLQKENIIDESGMPKERFSAEFPKEGPSILRIQQVVRGDSAAYFCASSHGRHPNEQFFGPGTRLTVL.

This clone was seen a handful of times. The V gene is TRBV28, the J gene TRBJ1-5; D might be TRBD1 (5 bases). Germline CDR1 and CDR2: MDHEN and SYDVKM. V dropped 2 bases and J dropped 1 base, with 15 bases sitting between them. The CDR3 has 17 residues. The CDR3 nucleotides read TGTGCCAGCAGTTTAGGAGGTTTCAGGGTAAGCAATCAGCCCCAGCATTTT. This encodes CASSLGGFRVSNQPQHF.

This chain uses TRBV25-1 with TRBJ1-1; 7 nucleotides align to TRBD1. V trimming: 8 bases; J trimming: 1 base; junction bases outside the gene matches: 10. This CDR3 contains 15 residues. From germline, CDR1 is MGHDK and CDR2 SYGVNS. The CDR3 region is CASGQRGPSNTEAFF. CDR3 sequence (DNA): TGTGCCAGCGGTCAGAGGGGGCCGTCGAACACTGAAGCTTTCTTT.

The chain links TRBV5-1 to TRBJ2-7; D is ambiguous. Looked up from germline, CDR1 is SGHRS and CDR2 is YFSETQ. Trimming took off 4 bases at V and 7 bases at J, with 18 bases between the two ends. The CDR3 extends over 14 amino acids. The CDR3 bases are TGCGCCAGCAGCGAGGTCCCGGTTGGTGGAGAGCAGTACTTC. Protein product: CASSEVPVGGEQYF.

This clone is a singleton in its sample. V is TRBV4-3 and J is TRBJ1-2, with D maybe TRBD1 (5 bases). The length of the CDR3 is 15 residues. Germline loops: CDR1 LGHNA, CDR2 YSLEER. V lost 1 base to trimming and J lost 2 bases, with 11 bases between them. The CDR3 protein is CASSQVGRGNYGYTF. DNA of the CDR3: TGCGCCAGCAGCCAAGTCGGACGGGGGAACTATGGCTACACCTTC.

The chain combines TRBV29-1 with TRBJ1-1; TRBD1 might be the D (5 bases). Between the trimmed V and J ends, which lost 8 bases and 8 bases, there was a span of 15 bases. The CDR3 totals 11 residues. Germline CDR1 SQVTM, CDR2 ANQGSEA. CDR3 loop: CSSLWGGEAFF. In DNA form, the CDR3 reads TGCAGCTCGTTGTGGGGGGGAGAAGCTTTCTTT.

The CDR3 nucleotides are TGTGCCAGCAGCAACCGGGACAGCATACTCTATAGCAATCAGCCCCAGCATTTT. Translated, it gives CASSNRDSILYSNQPQHF. The chain recombines TRBV21-1 with TRBJ1-5; TRBD1, the table's D call, lacks a check against the DNA. TRBV21-1 is designated a pseudogene. The CDR3 is 18 amino acids.

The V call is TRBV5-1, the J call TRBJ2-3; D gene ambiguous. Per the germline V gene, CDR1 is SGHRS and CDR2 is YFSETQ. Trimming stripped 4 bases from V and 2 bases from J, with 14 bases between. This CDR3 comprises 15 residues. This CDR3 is CASSTVVGDTDTQYF. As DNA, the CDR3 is TGCGCCAGCAGCACCGTCGTCGGAGACACAGATACGCAGTATTTT.

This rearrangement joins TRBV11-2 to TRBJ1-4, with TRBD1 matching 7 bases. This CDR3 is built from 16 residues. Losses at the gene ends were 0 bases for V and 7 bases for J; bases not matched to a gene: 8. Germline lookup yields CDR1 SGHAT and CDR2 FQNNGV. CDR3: CASSLDPTGWSEKLFF. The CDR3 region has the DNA TGTGCCAGCAGCTTAGACCCGACAGGGTGGAGTGAAAAACTGTTTTTT.

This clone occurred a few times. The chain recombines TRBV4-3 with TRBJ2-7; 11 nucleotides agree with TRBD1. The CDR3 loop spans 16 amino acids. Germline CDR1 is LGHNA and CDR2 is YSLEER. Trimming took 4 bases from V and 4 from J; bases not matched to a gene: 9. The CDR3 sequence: CASSPDVGTGGYEQYF. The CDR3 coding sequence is TGCGCCAGCAGCCCGGATGTAGGGACAGGGGGATACGAGCAGTACTTC.

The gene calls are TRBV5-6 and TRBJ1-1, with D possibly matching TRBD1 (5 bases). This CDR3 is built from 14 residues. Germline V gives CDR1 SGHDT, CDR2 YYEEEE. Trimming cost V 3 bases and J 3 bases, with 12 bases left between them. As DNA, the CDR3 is TGTGCCAGCAGCTGGGGGGTTAGGGACACTGAAGCTTTCTTT. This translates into CASSWGVRDTEAFF. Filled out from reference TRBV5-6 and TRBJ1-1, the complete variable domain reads DAGVTQSPTHLIKTRGQQVTLRCSPKSGHDTVSWYQQALGQGPQFIFQYYEEEERQRGNFPDRFSGHQFPNYSSELNVNALLLGDSALYLCASSWGVRDTEAFFGQGTRLTVV.

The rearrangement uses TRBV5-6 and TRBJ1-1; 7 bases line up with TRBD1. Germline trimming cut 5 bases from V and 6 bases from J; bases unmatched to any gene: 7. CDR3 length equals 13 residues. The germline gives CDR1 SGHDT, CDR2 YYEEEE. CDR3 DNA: TGTGCCAGCAGTTACGACGGGACAGCTGAAGCTTTCTTT. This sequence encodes CASSYDGTAEAFF.

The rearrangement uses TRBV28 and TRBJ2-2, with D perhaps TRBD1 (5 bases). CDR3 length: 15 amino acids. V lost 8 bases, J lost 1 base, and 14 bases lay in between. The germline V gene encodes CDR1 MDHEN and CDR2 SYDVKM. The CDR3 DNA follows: TGTGCCAGCTTGGTAGGGGCAGGGAACACCGGGGAGCTGTTTTTT. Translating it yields CASLVGAGNTGELFF.

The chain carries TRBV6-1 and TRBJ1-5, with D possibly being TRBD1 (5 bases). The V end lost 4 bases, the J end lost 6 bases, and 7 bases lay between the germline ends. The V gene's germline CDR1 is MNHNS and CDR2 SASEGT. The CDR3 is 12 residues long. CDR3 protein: CASSATAQPQHF. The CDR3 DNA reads TGTGCCAGCAGTGCGACAGCTCAGCCCCAGCATTTT.

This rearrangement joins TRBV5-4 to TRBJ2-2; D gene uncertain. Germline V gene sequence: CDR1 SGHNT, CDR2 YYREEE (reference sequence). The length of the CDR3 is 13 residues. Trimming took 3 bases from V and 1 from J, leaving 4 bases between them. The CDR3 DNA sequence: TGTGCCAGCAGCTCTCTGAACACCGGGGAGCTGTTTTTT. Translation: CASSSLNTGELFF. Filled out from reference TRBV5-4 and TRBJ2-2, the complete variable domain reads ETGVTQSPTHLIKTRGQQVTLRCSSQSGHNTVSWYQQALGQGPQFIFQYYREEENGRGNFPPRFSGLQFPNYSSELNVNALELDDSALYLCASSSLNTGELFFGEGSRLTVL.

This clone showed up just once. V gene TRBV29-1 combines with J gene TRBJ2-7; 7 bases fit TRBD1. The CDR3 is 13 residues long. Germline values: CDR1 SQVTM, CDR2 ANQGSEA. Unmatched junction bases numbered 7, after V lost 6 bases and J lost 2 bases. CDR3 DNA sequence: TGCAGCGTGGGCCGGGACAGCCCCTACGAGCAGTACTTC. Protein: CSVGRDSPYEQYF.

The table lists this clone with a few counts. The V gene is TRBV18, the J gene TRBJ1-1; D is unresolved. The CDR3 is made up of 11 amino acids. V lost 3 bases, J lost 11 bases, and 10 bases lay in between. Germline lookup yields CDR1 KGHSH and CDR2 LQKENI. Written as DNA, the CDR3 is TGTGCCAGCTCACCTGGACCCTATGCTTTCTTT. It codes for CASSPGPYAFF.

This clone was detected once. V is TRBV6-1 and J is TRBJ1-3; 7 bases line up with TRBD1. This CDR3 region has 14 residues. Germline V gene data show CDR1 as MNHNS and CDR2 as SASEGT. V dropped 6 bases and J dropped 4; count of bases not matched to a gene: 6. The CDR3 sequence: CASRSLTGGNTIYF. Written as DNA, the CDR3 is TGTGCCAGCAGATCCCTGACAGGGGGAAACACCATATATTTT.

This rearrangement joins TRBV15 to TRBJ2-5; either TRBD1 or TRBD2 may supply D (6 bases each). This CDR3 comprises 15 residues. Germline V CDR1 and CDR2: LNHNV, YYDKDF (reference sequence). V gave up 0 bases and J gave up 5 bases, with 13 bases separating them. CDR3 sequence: CATSRDWGARETQYF. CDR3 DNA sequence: TGTGCCACCAGCAGAGATTGGGGGGCGCGGGAGACCCAGTACTTC.

CDR3 protein: CASSILQGGYNEQFF. CDR3 nucleotide sequence: TGTGCCAGTAGTATTCTGCAGGGAGGATACAATGAGCAGTTCTTC. The chain carries TRBV19 and TRBJ2-1, with TRBD2 as a possible D gene (6 bases). V was pared by 3 bases and J by 4 bases, with 13 bases between. Germline assignment: CDR1 LNHDA and CDR2 SQIVND (reference sequence). The CDR3 covers 15 residues.

CDR3 DNA sequence: TGTGCCAGCAGTGAAGTATGGCGGGGGGGTAGCAATGAGCAGTTCTTC. Amino acid sequence: CASSEVWRGGSNEQFF. The V call is TRBV6-1, the J call TRBJ2-1, with TRBD2 matching over 9 bases. Germline lookup yields CDR1 MNHNS and CDR2 SASEGT. This CDR3 is built from 16 residues. J was trimmed by 6 bases and V by 1 base; bases with no gene match: 7.

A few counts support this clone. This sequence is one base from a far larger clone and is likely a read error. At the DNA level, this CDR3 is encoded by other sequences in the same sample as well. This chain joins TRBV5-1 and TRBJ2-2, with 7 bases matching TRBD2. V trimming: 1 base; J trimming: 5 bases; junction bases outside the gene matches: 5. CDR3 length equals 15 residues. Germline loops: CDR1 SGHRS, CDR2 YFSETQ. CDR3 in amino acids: CASSLSGTQTGELFF. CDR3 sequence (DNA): TGCGCCAGCAGCTTGAGCGGGACCCAAACCGGGGAGCTGTTTTTT.

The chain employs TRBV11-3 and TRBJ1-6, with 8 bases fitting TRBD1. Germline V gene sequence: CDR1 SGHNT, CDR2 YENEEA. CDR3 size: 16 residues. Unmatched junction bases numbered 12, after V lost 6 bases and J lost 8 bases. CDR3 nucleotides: TGTGCCAGCAGGCGTGCACAGGGGGGTCGGGATTCACCCCTCCACTTT. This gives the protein CASRRAQGGRDSPLHF.